One and the same sample provided the 30 T cell receptor beta chains below, sequenced in a study of naive and memory T cell subsets. Treatment meaning: skin biopsy from PPD injection site in Mantoux-positive individual. TCR cDNA received a 3' ligated oligonucleotide that carried a UMI. The SP2 primer and nested alpha and beta constant region primers amplified ligated cDNA in four rounds. TCRdb recomputed calls from the UMI-ligation and nested PCR reads with MiXCR, one row per CDR3 protein. The sample lists fewer than 35,000 distinct CDR3 sequences, more than 6.5% occurring once. The sample was skin, taken from a tuberculin skin test site. These receptor sequences come from an adult in good health.

This clonotype was counted ten times or more. The chain links TRBV4-1 to TRBJ1-5; D gene unclear. This CDR3 is 15 amino acids long. Germline V CDR1 and CDR2: MGHRA, YSYEKL. Trimming cost V 1 base and J 0 bases, with 7 bases left between them. This CDR3 reads CASSQVTDSNQPQHF. The CDR3 DNA reads TGCGCCAGCAGCCAAGTGACGGATAGCAATCAGCCCCAGCATTTT.

This clonotype was detected only a few times. This chain uses TRBV5-1 with TRBJ2-3, with TRBD2 matching over 13 bases. There are 15 residues in the CDR3. The V gene's germline CDR1 is SGHRS and CDR2 YFSETQ. The V and J ends lost 4 bases and 6 bases, in that order; junction bases with no gene match: 5. The CDR3 coding sequence is TGCGCCAGCAGCCCGGGGACTAGCGGGGAGGATACGCAGTATTTT. Translating it yields CASSPGTSGEDTQYF. Combining the CDR3 with reference TRBV5-1 and TRBJ2-3 gives the whole variable domain KAGVTQTPRYLIKTRGQQVTLSCSPISGHRSVSWYQQTPGQGLQFLFEYFSETQRNKGNFPGRFSGRQFSNSRSEMNVSTLELGDSALYLCASSPGTSGEDTQYFGPGTRLTVL.

This clonotype was detected many times. The chain has TRBV6-1 and TRBJ2-3; 7 bases are shared with TRBD2. The CDR3 totals 15 residues. Germline CDR1 and CDR2: MNHNS and SASEGT. With V trimmed by 7 bases and J by 5 bases, 12 bases remained unmatched. CDR3 residues: CASTIAGRVLDTQYF. CDR3 nucleotide sequence: TGTGCCAGCACTATCGCAGGGAGGGTGTTAGATACGCAGTATTTT.

J is TRBJ2-4 and V is TRBV25-1; 10 positions agree with TRBD1. CDR3 length equals 19 residues. CDR1 is MGHDK and CDR2 is SYGVNS in the germline V gene. The V segment lost 2 bases and the J segment 1 base; nucleotides outside the gene matches: 11. The CDR3: CASSELSSPGQGAKNIQYF. CDR3 DNA: TGTGCCAGCAGTGAACTGAGCTCTCCGGGACAGGGGGCCAAAAACATTCAGTACTTC.

The chain employs TRBV29-1 and TRBJ1-2, with 8 nucleotides matching TRBD1. The trim removed 7 bases at V and 7 bases at J, leaving 5 bases unmatched. Germline V gene lookup returns CDR1 SQVTM and CDR2 ANQGSEA. The CDR3 extends over 11 amino acids. The CDR3 region is CSDGTGIGYTF. For the CDR3, the DNA is TGCAGCGATGGGACAGGCATTGGCTACACCTTC.

This clonotype was seen ten or more times. V and J are TRBV2 and TRBJ2-2; 7 nucleotides line up with TRBD1. Germline trimming cut 11 bases from V and 2 bases from J; bases unmatched to any gene: 5. From germline, CDR1 is SNHLY and CDR2 FYNNEI. The CDR3 is 13 amino acids. The CDR3 region is CAGGQTNTGELFF. CDR3 coding DNA: TGTGCCGGGGGACAGACAAACACCGGGGAGCTGTTTTTT.

This clonotype has at least ten counts. The rearrangement joins TRBV3-1 to TRBJ1-1, with D unresolved. Between the trimmed V and J ends, which lost 0 bases and 5 bases, there was a span of 13 bases. Germline V gives CDR1 LGHDT, CDR2 YNNKEL (reference sequence). The CDR3 loop spans 15 amino acids. For the CDR3, the DNA is TGTGCCAGCAGCCAAGATGCGTTGGGGAGGACTGAAGCTTTCTTT. The encoded protein is CASSQDALGRTEAFF.

This clonotype has at least ten counts. The rearrangement links TRBV9 to TRBJ2-5; D assignment may be TRBD1 or TRBD2 (6 bases each). Trimming stripped 4 bases from V and 5 bases from J, with 30 bases between. The CDR3 runs 19 residues. The V gene's germline CDR1 is SGDLS and CDR2 YYNGEE. This CDR3 is CASSPSIFWGAERAETQYF. Written as DNA, the CDR3 is TGTGCCAGCAGCCCCTCTATATTTTGGGGGGCTGAACGAGCTGAGACCCAGTACTTC.

This clonotype was observed a few times. The CDR3 nucleotides are TGTGCCAGCAGCAAATCCTCTCACAGGGCCACCTGGGCCAACGTCCTGACTTTC. Protein: CASSKSSHRATWANVLTF. This chain connects TRBV5-4 to TRBJ2-6; TRBD1 is a possible D gene (6 bases). Germline V gene lookup returns CDR1 SGHNT and CDR2 YYREEE (reference sequence). Trimming stripped 4 bases from V and 5 bases from J, with 22 bases between. The CDR3 has 18 residues.

A note on this clonotype: This may come from a read error, since a much larger clone is one base off. V gene TRBV20-1 combines with J gene TRBJ1-5; the D is unclear. CDR3 length equals 12 residues. The V end lost 2 bases, the J end lost 7 bases, and 9 bases lay between the germline ends. Germline CDR1 and CDR2: DFQATT and SNEGSKA (reference sequence). CDR3 DNA: TGCAGTGCTAGACATCTAGGCCAGCCCCAGCATTTT. It yields the protein CSARHLGQPQHF.

This clonotype appeared many times. The chain uses TRBV29-1 and TRBJ2-2; D possibly uses TRBD1 or TRBD2 (5 bases each). Germline values: CDR1 SQVTM, CDR2 ANQGSEA. The V end was cut by 6 bases, the J end by 2 bases, with 16 bases between. The CDR3 runs 15 residues. The CDR3 nucleotides are TGCAGCGTATCCCCCGGGACCCATAACACCGGGGAGCTGTTTTTT. Translation: CSVSPGTHNTGELFF.

This clonotype was seen at least ten times. The V call is TRBV7-9, the J call TRBJ2-1, with no clear D. This CDR3 contains 15 residues. The germline gives CDR1 SEHNR, CDR2 FQNEAQ (reference sequence). Trimming stripped 6 bases from V and 5 bases from J, with 17 bases between. The CDR3 bases are TGTGCCAGCAGGTTGGTGCCCTATCCGGACAATGAGCAGTTCTTC. The encoded protein is CASRLVPYPDNEQFF.

The chain employs TRBV7-8 and TRBJ2-3; 11 bases are a match to TRBD2. CDR3 length: 18 residues. J gave up 0 bases and V 4 bases, and 9 bases lay outside the gene matches. CDR1 and CDR2 (germline): SGHVS, FQNEAQ. Here the CDR3 DNA reads TGTGCCAGCAGCTCCCGCCCGGGACTAGCGGCCAGCACAGATACGCAGTATTTT. Translating gives CASSSRPGLAASTDTQYF. Full variable domain (missing parts from reference TRBV7-8 and TRBJ2-3): GAGVSQSPRYKVAKRGQDVALRCDPISGHVSLFWYQQALGQGPEFLTYFQNEAQLDKSGLPSDRFFAERPEGSVSTLKIQRTQQEDSAVYLCASSSRPGLAASTDTQYFGPGTRLTVL.

This clonotype was recorded many times. The chain uses TRBV18 and TRBJ1-1; D perhaps matches TRBD1 (5 bases). Trimming pared 0 bases from V and 4 bases from J, leaving 15 bases between. The CDR3 consists of 16 residues. Germline V lookup: CDR1 KGHSH, CDR2 LQKENI. In DNA form, the CDR3 reads TGTGCCAGCTCACCACCTCTGACAGCCAGGTTCACTGAAGCTTTCTTT. This gives the protein CASSPPLTARFTEAFF. The full variable domain, completed using reference TRBV18 and TRBJ1-1, is NAGVMQNPRHLVRRRGQEARLRCSPMKGHSHVYWYRQLPEEGLKFMVYLQKENIIDESGMPKERFSAEFPKEGPSILRIQQVVRGDSAAYFCASSPPLTARFTEAFFGQGTRLTVV.

The table lists this clonotype with many counts. The rearrangement links TRBV12-3 or TRBV12-4 to TRBJ2-7, with D unclear. V was cut by 2 bases and J by 0 bases, with 11 bases left in between. This CDR3 has 15 residues. The CDR3 spells CASSLSVGGSYEQYF. CDR3 DNA sequence: TGTGCCAGCAGTTTAAGTGTCGGCGGCTCCTACGAGCAGTACTTC.

This clonotype was seen at least ten times. This chain connects TRBV10-3 to TRBJ2-3, with D perhaps TRBD1 or TRBD2 (5 bases each). Trimming removed 8 bases from V and 1 base from J, with 19 bases in between. The CDR3 extends over 16 amino acids. CDR1 is ENHRY and CDR2 is SYGVKD in the germline V gene. The CDR3 coding sequence is TGTGCCATCTCCCAGTTGGGTGGGGGAGGCACAGATACGCAGTATTTT. This codes for CAISQLGGGGTDTQYF.

This clonotype showed up many times. The chain links TRBV12-5 to TRBJ2-1; D not certain. V lost 6 bases and J lost 4, with 4 bases in between. The CDR3 has 11 amino acids. Germline V CDR1 and CDR2: LGHNT, FRNRAP. The DNA of the CDR3 is TGTGCTAGTGGCCCTTACAATGAGCAGTTCTTC. Amino acids: CASGPYNEQFF.

By sample share, this clonotype is medium-sized. The chain combines TRBV7-2 with TRBJ2-5; D is uncertain. CDR1 and CDR2 (germline): SGHTA, FQGNSA. The CDR3 spans 16 residues. V was pared by 1 base and J by 2 bases, with 14 bases between. The CDR3 loop is CASSLESGGTQETQYF. The CDR3 coding sequence is TGTGCCAGCAGCTTAGAGTCCGGCGGTACACAAGAGACCCAGTACTTC.

This clonotype was counted a few times. This rearrangement joins TRBV6-8 to TRBJ2-2; D unclear. The CDR3 extends over 14 amino acids. The V end was cut by 2 bases, the J end by 6 bases, with 10 bases between. Germline CDR1 reads MNHGY; CDR2 reads SAAAGT. In DNA form, the CDR3 reads TGTGCCAGCAGTTACCACGGTGAGCCCGGGGAGCTGTTTTTT. Residues: CASSYHGEPGELFF.

This clonotype occurred a few times. This chain uses TRBV2 with TRBJ1-2; 9 bases match TRBD1. Germline CDR1 and CDR2: SNHLY and FYNNEI. J lost 6 bases, V lost 9 bases, and 8 bases had no gene match. The CDR3 extends over 13 amino acids. CDR3 region: CARVQQGANGYTF. The DNA of the CDR3 is TGTGCCAGGGTCCAACAGGGGGCCAATGGCTACACCTTC. Full variable domain (outside the CDR3, taken from reference TRBV2 and TRBJ1-2): EPEVTQTPSHQVTQMGQEVILRCVPISNHLYFYWYRQILGQKVEFLVSFYNNEISEKSEIFDDQFSVERPDGSNFTLKIRSTKLEDSAMYFCARVQQGANGYTFGSGTRLTVV.

This clonotype was counted only a few times. The CDR3 DNA is TGCGCCAGCAGCCCCGGGGGGGGGGGTAAACTGACTGAAGCTTTCTTT. Its protein is CASSPGGGGKLTEAFF. J is TRBJ1-1 and V is TRBV5-1; D might be TRBD1 (5 bases). Per germline, CDR1 SGHRS and CDR2 YFSETQ. The CDR3 runs to 16 residues. V shed 4 bases and J shed 5 bases, with 21 bases lying between them.

This clonotype was seen repeatedly, ten times or more. This chain links TRBV2 with TRBJ2-6; D remains unclear. V was trimmed by 4 bases and J by 0 bases, leaving 10 bases between them. The CDR3 runs to 16 residues. CDR1 and CDR2 (germline): SNHLY, FYNNEI. Written as DNA, the CDR3 is TGTGCCAGCAGTGGTGGTCGGTTCTCTGGGGCCAACGTCCTGACTTTC. Its translation: CASSGGRFSGANVLTF.

This clonotype was counted only a few times. The CDR3: CATSGGAMDTQYF. DNA of the CDR3: TGTGCCACCAGTGGAGGCGCAATGGATACGCAGTATTTT. The J gene is TRBJ2-3, the V gene TRBV24-1; no clear D gene. CDR3 length: 13 amino acids. Germline-derived CDR1 and CDR2 are KGHDR and SFDVKD. V shed 5 bases and J shed 6 bases, with 11 bases lying between them.

This sequence joins TRBV2 and TRBJ1-1; D is perhaps TRBD1 (5 bases). V lost 10 bases and J lost 1, with 13 bases in between. Germline assignment: CDR1 SNHLY and CDR2 FYNNEI. This CDR3 is built from 13 residues. As DNA, the CDR3 is TGTGCCAAAGGGACCCCGTGGAACACTGAAGCTTTCTTT. Translation gives CAKGTPWNTEAFF. The variable domain in full, completed from reference TRBV2 and TRBJ1-1, reads EPEVTQTPSHQVTQMGQEVILRCVPISNHLYFYWYRQILGQKVEFLVSFYNNEISEKSEIFDDQFSVERPDGSNFTLKIRSTKLEDSAMYFCAKGTPWNTEAFFGQGTRLTVV.

There are a few counts of this clonotype. V is TRBV24-1 and J is TRBJ1-1; tentative D call: TRBD1 (5 bases). V lost 6 bases and J lost 8, with 15 bases in between. In germline, CDR1 is KGHDR, CDR2 SFDVKD. This CDR3 is built from 13 residues. CDR3 sequence reads: CATSSGGGSEAFF. DNA for the CDR3: TGTGCCACCAGTAGCGGGGGAGGTTCCGAAGCTTTCTTT.

There are a few counts of this clonotype. V gene TRBV20-1 combines with J gene TRBJ2-3, with 14 bases aligning to TRBD2. V gave up 6 bases and J gave up 5 bases; unmatched junction bases: 7. The CDR3 totals 15 residues. CDR1 is DFQATT, CDR2 SNEGSKA, per germline (reference sequence). The CDR3 loop is CSARLAGGGVDTQYF. CDR3 nucleotide sequence: TGCAGTGCAAGACTAGCGGGGGGGGGGGTAGATACGCAGTATTTT.

The CDR3 loop is CSAAGVNEQFF. The CDR3 coding sequence is TGCAGCGCCGCTGGAGTCAATGAGCAGTTCTTC. This chain joins TRBV29-1 and TRBJ2-1; the D is unclear. Germline CDR1 reads SQVTM; CDR2 reads ANQGSEA. The CDR3 runs 11 residues. Trimming cost V 7 bases and J 6 bases, with 10 bases left between them.

The chain uses TRBV7-7 and TRBJ2-1; D could derive from TRBD1 or TRBD2 (5 bases each). Between the trimmed V and J ends, which lost 1 base and 6 bases, there was a span of 10 bases. The CDR3 runs 14 residues. From germline, CDR1 is SSHAT and CDR2 FNYEAQ (reference sequence). The CDR3 sequence: CASSLGGRGNEQFF. The CDR3 bases are TGTGCCAGCAGCTTAGGGGGACGAGGCAATGAGCAGTTCTTC. The variable domain in full, completed from reference TRBV7-7 and TRBJ2-1, reads GAGVSQSPRYKVTKRGQDVTLRCDPISSHATLYWYQQALGQGPEFLTYFNYEAQPDKSGLPSDRFSAERPEGSISTLTIQRTEQRDSAMYRCASSLGGRGNEQFFGPGTRLTVL.

This clonotype was observed many times. The chain joins TRBV15 to TRBJ1-5, with 8 positions matching TRBD1. The V gene's germline CDR1 is LNHNV and CDR2 YYDKDF (reference sequence). The CDR3 length is 17 residues. Unmatched junction bases numbered 5, after V lost 0 bases and J lost 1 base. CDR3: CATSRDQGARSNQPQHF. The CDR3 DNA follows: TGTGCCACCAGCAGAGATCAGGGGGCTAGGAGCAATCAGCCCCAGCATTTT.

CDR3 sequence: CASSQEHPNLGYTF. The CDR3 DNA follows: TGTGCCAGCAGCCAAGAGCATCCAAACCTTGGCTACACCTTC. This chain joins TRBV14 and TRBJ1-2; D gene uncertain. Germline V gives CDR1 SGHDN, CDR2 FVKESK. There are 14 residues in the CDR3. V lost 0 bases and J 7 bases, leaving 12 bases between the germline ends.